The clone carrying this T cell receptor beta chain has a handful of counts. The data derive from a study of blood T cells in healthy people across ages. Germline V gene data show CDR1 as SGHRS and CDR2 as YFSETQ. The CDR3 length is 15 residues. With 0 bases removed from V and 8 bases from J, the gap between germline ends came to 12 bases. Primers used in a second PCR of roughly 6 to 11 cycles were a sample-barcoded 5' primer and a J-beta primer mix. Every cDNA molecule bore a tag from a template-switch adaptor containing 12 random nucleotides. TCRdb passed the 5' RACE reads through MiXCR, listing each CDR3 protein once. The table includes more than 550,000 distinct CDR3 sequences, roughly 20% detected once. Each sample gave at least 6.5 million isolated PBMCs.

The sequence was obtained from a man in his 70s in good health. Sequencing input: blood. This chain uses TRBV5-1 with TRBJ1-6, with D hard to call. CDR3 nucleotide sequence: TGCGCCAGCAGCTTGGAACACCTCGCGCATTCACCCCTCCACTTT. It codes for CASSLEHLAHSPLHF.